The clone carrying this T cell receptor (beta chain) was recorded at least ten times. Its antigen is undetermined. The record originates from a study of T-cell reconstitution after alpha-beta-depleted transplantation in children. Findings of the study overall: Reportedly, only several hundred clones from non-depleted graft cells drove alpha-beta T-cell counts at about two months.

Unique molecular identifiers were used in preparing the TCRbeta library. TCRdb analysed the PCR reads with MiXCR anew, one entry per CDR3 protein. The sample carries roughly 200,000 distinct CDR3 sequences, about 8.2% recorded once. The CDR3 runs 14 residues. With V trimmed by 7 bases and J by 8 bases, 8 bases remained unmatched. The J gene is TRBJ2-1, the V gene TRBV12-3 or TRBV12-4; 10 bases map to TRBD2. The sequence derives from a male patient between 2 and 10 years old who had a stem cell transplant for acute myeloid leukemia, so the T cells may come from the graft donor. Sequencing used PBMCs, mostly from graft donor cells, obtained 360 days after TCRalphabeta/CD19-depleted stem cell transplant. The CDR3: CASNLAGVTYEQFF. The CDR3 region has the DNA TGTGCCAGCAACCTAGCGGGGGTTACCTATGAGCAGTTCTTC.